A single sample is the source of the 2 T cell receptor beta chains below, sequenced in a study of HIV-infected patients and healthy controls (dated by TCRdb to the mid-2010s). After antiretroviral therapy began, follow-up blood was collected from HIV-infected patients roughly three months, about 14 weeks, later. Whole blood was used without cell fractionation, so all unsorted peripheral T cells were reflected in the repertoire. Libraries came from 5' RACE. Instrument used: Illumina MiSeq. Using SuperScript III with primers targeting the alpha and beta constant regions, around 530 ng of RNA was reverse transcribed. Alpha and beta chain libraries were generated separately via chain-specific third strand synthesis with multiplexing indices. TCRdb handled the public reads itself, with Q25 trimming in fastp and clone calling in MiXCR, and kept productive beta chains. A single entry per CDR3 protein holds the most common genes and DNA from its merged rows. The sample table lists approximately 5,200 distinct CDR3 sequences, 20% to 25% of them with a count of one. 25% to 30% of the sample is held by the ten biggest clonotypes.

The specimen was blood, collected during antiretroviral therapy. These receptors all come from an adult with HIV infection.

Notes on this clonotype: This may arise from a read error, as a much more abundant clone is one base away. V gene TRBV12-3 or TRBV12-4 combines with J gene TRBJ1-5; D is unresolved. V was shortened by 3 bases and J by 3 bases, with 9 bases between the two germline ends. CDR3 length: 14 amino acids. The CDR3 region is CASSFRVHNQPQHF. The CDR3, as DNA: TGTGCCAGCAGTTTCCGGGTCCACAATCAGCCCCAGCATTTT.

The sample holds a few counts of this clonotype. Possible read error: a much larger clone is one base away. The chain is built from TRBV7-9 and TRBJ2-3; 12 positions agree with TRBD2. This CDR3 is built from 18 residues. Germline V gene lookup returns CDR1 SEHNR and CDR2 FQNEAQ (reference sequence). The CDR3 DNA reads TGTGACAGCAGCAGTACTAGCGGGGGGAGCCTCTCGGCCGATACGCAGTATTTT. Translated, it gives CDSSSTSGGSLSADTQYF.